A single T cell receptor beta chain is shown here with its context. At one boundary the junction diverges from the germline segment, which might be a read error. The data were obtained in a study of Graves' ophthalmopathy and Graves' hyperthyroidism. Beta-chain TCR CDR3 regions were amplified from RNA transcripts. HTBI-primed first-round RT-PCR preceded second-round multiplex PCR. Each CDR3 protein gets one entry after TCRdb re-called the multiplex PCR reads with MiXCR. The table records over a million distinct CDR3 sequences, about 35% of them present only once. The CDR3 loop spans 16 amino acids. The specimen was peripheral blood or thyroid tissue (not recorded which). J is TRBJ1-5 and V is TRBV12-3 or TRBV12-4; D possibly corresponds to TRBD1 (6 bases). The clonotype originates from an adult man with Graves' hyperthyroidism. The CDR3 nucleotides read TGTGTCAGCACCTCCATGGGGGGGCGTCGCAATCAGCCCCAGCATTTT. This codes for CVSTSMGGRRNQPQHF.